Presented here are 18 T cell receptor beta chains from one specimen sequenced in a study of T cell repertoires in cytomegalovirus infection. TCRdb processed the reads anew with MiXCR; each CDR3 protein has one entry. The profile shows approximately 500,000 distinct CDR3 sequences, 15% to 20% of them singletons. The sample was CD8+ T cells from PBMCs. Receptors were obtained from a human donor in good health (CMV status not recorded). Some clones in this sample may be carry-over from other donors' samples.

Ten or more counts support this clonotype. CDR3 nucleotides: TGTGCCAGCAGTCCCCGCAGGGGGAGTATCATGAACACTGAAGCTTTCTTT. This translates into CASSPRRGSIMNTEAFF. V usage is TRBV11-2 and J usage is TRBJ1-1; 7 bases agree with TRBD1. The V gene end was trimmed by 6 bases and the J gene end by 0 bases; junction bases not matched to a gene: 13. CDR1 and CDR2 from the germline V gene are SGHAT and FQNNGV. The CDR3 runs 17 residues.

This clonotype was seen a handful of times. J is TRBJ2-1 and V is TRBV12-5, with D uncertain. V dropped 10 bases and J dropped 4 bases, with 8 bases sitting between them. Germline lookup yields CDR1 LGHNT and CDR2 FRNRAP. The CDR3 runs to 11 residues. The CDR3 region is CATRPYNEQFF. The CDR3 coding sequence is TGTGCTACTAGGCCGTACAATGAGCAGTTCTTC.

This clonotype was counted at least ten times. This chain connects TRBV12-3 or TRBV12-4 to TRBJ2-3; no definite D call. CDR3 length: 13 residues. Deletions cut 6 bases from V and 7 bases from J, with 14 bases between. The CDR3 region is CASSPAVENTQYF. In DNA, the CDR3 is TGTGCCAGCAGCCCTGCCGTGGAAAATACGCAGTATTTT.

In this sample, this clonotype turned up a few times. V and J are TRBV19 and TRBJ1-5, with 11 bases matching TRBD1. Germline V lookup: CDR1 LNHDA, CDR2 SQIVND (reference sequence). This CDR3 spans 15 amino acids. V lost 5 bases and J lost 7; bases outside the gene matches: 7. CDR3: CASSLDRGLVQPQHF. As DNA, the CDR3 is TGTGCCAGTAGTTTGGACAGGGGGCTTGTACAGCCCCAGCATTTT.

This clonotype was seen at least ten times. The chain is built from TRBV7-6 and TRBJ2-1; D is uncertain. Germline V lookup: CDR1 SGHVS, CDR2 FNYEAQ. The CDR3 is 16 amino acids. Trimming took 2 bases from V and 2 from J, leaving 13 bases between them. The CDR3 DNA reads TGTGCCAGCAGCTTACTCAACAGCAAGACCTACAATGAGCAGTTCTTC. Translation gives CASSLLNSKTYNEQFF.

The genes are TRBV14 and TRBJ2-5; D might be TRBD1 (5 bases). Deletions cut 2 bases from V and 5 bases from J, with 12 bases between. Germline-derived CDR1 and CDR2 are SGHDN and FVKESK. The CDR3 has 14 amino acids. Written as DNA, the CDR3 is TGTGCCAGCAGCCAATGGGGCGGAACCGAGACCCAGTACTTC. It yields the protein CASSQWGGTETQYF.

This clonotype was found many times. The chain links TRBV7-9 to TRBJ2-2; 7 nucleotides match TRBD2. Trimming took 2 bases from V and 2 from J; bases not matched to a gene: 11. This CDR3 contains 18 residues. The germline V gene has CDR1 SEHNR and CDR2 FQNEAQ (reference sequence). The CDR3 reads CASSLPLGASGNTGELFF. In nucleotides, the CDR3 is TGTGCCAGCAGCTTACCTCTTGGGGCTAGCGGAAACACCGGGGAGCTGTTTTTT.

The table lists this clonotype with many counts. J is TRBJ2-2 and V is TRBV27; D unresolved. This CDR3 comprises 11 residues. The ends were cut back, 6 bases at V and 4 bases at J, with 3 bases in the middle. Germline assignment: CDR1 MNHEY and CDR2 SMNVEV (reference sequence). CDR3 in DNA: TGTGCCAGCAGCGGCACCGGGGAGCTGTTTTTT. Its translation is CASSGTGELFF.

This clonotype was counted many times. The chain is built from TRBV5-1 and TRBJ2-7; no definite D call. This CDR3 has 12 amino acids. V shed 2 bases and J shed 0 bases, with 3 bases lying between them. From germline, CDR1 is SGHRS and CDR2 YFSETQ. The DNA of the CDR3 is TGCGCCAGCAGCTTCAGCTCCTACGAGCAGTACTTC. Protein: CASSFSSYEQYF.

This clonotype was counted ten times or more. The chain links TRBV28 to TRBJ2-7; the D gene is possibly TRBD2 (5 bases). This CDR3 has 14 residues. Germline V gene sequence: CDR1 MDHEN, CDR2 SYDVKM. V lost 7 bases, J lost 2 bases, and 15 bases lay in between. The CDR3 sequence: CASTLPGSPYEQYF. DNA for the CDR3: TGTGCCAGCACTCTTCCGGGATCACCCTACGAGCAGTACTTC.

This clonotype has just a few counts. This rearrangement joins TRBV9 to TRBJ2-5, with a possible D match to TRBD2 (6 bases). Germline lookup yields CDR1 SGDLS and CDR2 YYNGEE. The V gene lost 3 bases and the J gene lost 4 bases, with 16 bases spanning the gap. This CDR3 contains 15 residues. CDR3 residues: CASSARDRGPETQYF. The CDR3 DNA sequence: TGTGCCAGCAGCGCGCGGGACCGCGGCCCAGAGACCCAGTACTTC.

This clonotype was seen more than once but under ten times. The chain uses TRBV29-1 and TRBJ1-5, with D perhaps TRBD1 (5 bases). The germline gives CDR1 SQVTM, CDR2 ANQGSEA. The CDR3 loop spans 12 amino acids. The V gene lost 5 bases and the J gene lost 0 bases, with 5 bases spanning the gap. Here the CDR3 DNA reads TGCAGCGTTCAGGGTAGCAATCAGCCCCAGCATTTT. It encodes CSVQGSNQPQHF. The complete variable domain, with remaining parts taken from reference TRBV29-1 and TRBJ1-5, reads SAVISQKPSRDICQRGTSLTIQCQVDSQVTMMFWYRQQPGQSLTLIATANQGSEATYESGFVIDKFPISRPNLTFSTLTVSNMSPEDSSIYLCSVQGSNQPQHFGDGTRLSIL.

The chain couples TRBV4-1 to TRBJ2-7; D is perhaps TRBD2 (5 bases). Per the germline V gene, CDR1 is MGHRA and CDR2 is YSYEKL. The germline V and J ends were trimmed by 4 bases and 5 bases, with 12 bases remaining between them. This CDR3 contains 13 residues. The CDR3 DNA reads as TGCGCCAGCAGCCCCCTCCCCGGGGACGAGCAGTACTTC. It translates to CASSPLPGDEQYF.

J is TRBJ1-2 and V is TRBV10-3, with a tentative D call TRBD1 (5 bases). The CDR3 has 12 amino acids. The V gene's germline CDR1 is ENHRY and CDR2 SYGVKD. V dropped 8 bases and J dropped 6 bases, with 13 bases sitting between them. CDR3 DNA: TGTGCCATCGGCAAGGGGTCGGATGGCTACACCTTC. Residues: CAIGKGSDGYTF.

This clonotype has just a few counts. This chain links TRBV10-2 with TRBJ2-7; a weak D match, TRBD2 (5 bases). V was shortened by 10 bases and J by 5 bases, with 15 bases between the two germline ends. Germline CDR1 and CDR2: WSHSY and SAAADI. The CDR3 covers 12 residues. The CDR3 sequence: CATAVARNEQYF. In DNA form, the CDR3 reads TGCGCCACCGCCGTAGCGAGGAACGAGCAGTACTTC.

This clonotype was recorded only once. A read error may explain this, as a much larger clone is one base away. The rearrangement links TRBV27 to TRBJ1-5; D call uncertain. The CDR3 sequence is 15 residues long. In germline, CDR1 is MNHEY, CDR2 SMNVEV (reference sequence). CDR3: CASSQSAYSNQHQHF. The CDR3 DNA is TGTGCCAGCAGTCAAAGCGCATATAGCAATCAGCACCAGCATTTT.

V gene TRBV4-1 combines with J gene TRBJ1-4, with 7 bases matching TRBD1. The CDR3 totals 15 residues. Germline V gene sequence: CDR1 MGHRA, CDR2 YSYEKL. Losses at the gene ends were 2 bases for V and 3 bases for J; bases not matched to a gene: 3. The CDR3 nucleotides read TGCGCCAGCAGCCAATTCGGGACAGCTAATGAAAAACTGTTTTTT. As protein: CASSQFGTANEKLFF.

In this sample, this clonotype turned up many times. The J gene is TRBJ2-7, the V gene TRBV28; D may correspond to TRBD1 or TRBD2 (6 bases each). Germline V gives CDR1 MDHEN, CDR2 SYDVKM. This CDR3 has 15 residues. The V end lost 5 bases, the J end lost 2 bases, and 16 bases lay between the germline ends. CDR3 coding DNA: TGTGCCAGCAGTCCGTTACAGGGACTCGCCTACGAGCAGTACTTC. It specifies CASSPLQGLAYEQYF.